The sequence of this T cell receptor (beta chain) was determined in a study of patients and donors after allogeneic stem cell transplantation. TCRdb re-called the RT-PCR reads through MiXCR, storing one row per CDR3 protein. Counted here are about 110,000 distinct CDR3 sequences, 35% occurring once; the ten biggest clones make up around 30%. The CDR3 contains 13 residues. With 3 bases removed from V and 9 bases from J, the gap between germline ends came to 15 bases. The sequence was collected from a human donor who was either an allogeneic HSCT recipient or a stem cell or donor lymphocyte infusion donor (not recorded which). It is not recorded whose cells these are; they may come from a transplant donor. The chain combines TRBV12-3 or TRBV12-4 with TRBJ2-7; D uncertain. The sample comprised blood, either unsorted or a sorted T cell fraction (not recorded which). The CDR3 DNA sequence: TGTGCCAGCAGTTTGATGGCATACTTTGGGCAGTACTTC. Encoded protein: CASSLMAYFGQYF.